A selection of T cell receptor beta chains follows, all from one sample in a study of cytomegalovirus exposure and HLA in healthy donors. The table came from immunoSEQ multiplex PCR; TCRdb's copy has only in-frame clones and leaves some out. The sample yields around 140,000 clones, 70% to 80% seen once. Sequencing was carried out using PBMCs. The origin of the receptors is a young woman in good health and CMV-seropositive. CDR3s include the opening cysteine and the closing phenylalanine or tryptophan. A D gene is named only where the DNA matches it firmly. A row's size may be missing; if present it is once, few, many or a size class.

11,NA,TRBV25-1,NA,TRBJ2-7,TGTGCCAGCGCGTACTCCTACGAGCAGTACTTC,CASAYSYEQYF
13,NA,TRBV19,NA,TRBJ2-2,TGTGCCAGTAGTATCAGGGTGCCCGGGGAGCTGTTTTTT,CASSIRVPGELFF
14,NA,TRBV18,NA,TRBJ1-5,TGTGCCAGCTCACTTGGGGGGAGCAATCAGCCCCAGCATTTT,CASSLGGSNQPQHF
14,few,TRBV19,NA,TRBJ1-3,TGTGCCAGTACCTCCGGGAGCTCTGGAAACACCATATATTTT,CASTSGSSGNTIYF
15,NA,TRBV6-1,TRBD1,TRBJ2-7,TGTGCCAGCAGTGCTGCCGGGACAGGGACTTACGAGCAGTACTTC,CASSAAGTGTYEQYF
14,NA,TRBV7-9,NA,TRBJ1-2,TGTGCCAGCAGCTTAGCCTCGACAGTCGGTGGCTACACCTTC,CASSLASTVGGYTF
18,NA,TRBV5-4,TRBD2,TRBJ2-1,TGTGCCAGCAGCTTGGTAATATTAGCGGGGGGCTTATACAATGAGCAGTTCTTC,CASSLVILAGGLYNEQFF
15,NA,TRBV19,NA,TRBJ1-1,TGTGCCAGTAGTATAATAGCAGGGGCGAACACTGAAGCTTTCTTT,CASSIIAGANTEAFF
16,NA,TRBV4-3,TRBD2,TRBJ2-5,TGCGCCAGCAGCCAAGATCCAGCGGGGGGCGGGGAGACCCAGTACTTC,CASSQDPAGGGETQYF
14,NA,TRBV7-2,NA,TRBJ1-5,TGTGCCAGCAACCTTCAGGGTCTAAATCAGCCCCAGCATTTT,CASNLQGLNQPQHF
16,NA,TRBV2,TRBD1,TRBJ2-7,TGTGCCAGCCAGACCTGGACGACAGGGAGCCGCCACGAGCAGTACTTC,CASQTWTTGSRHEQYF
14,few,TRBV6-5,NA,TRBJ2-7,TGTGCCAGCAGTTACGCGGCAGAAACTTACGAGCAGTACTTC,CASSYAAETYEQYF
15,NA,TRBV28,NA,TRBJ2-3,TGTGCCAGCAGATGGGGCTCCCCCCTCACAGATACGCAGTATTTT,CASRWGSPLTDTQYF
15,NA,TRBV6-5,NA,TRBJ1-1,TGTGCCAGCAGTTACTTCCTTAACGGGTACACTGAAGCTTTCTTT,CASSYFLNGYTEAFF
18,NA,TRBV29-1,TRBD2,TRBJ2-1,TGCAGCGTTCCGGGGACTAGCGGGGGGGAGAGCTCCTACAATGAGCAGTTCTTC,CSVPGTSGGESSYNEQFF
14,NA,TRBV7-8,NA,TRBJ1-1,TGTGCCAGCAGCTTCGGACAGTTGAACACTGAAGCTTTCTTT,CASSFGQLNTEAFF